The sequence of this T cell receptor (beta chain) was determined in a study of T cell repertoires in cytomegalovirus infection (dated by TCRdb to between 2018 and 2021). Describing the broader study: Donor HLA type was relevant to the analysis, as public TCR beta signatures indicated carriage of CMV infection together with the matching HLA type.

Beyond this particular receptor, the publication reports: In the ex vivo response, HLA-C-restricted CMV-specific TCR beta clonotypes were dominant, and in two of eight donors the single most frequent clonotype came from this HLA-C-restricted group. Carriers of CMV infection plus the relevant HLA type were discriminated by the cumulative frequency of public TCR beta family members in the study cohort and in an independent approximately 400-donor cohort.

In the germline V gene (reference sequence), CDR1 corresponds to DFQATT and CDR2 to SNEGSKA. The CDR3 goes from the cysteine to the phenylalanine over 15 residues. Only the CDR3 part of the read is kept: 45 bases, read in frame from the first base. Points on this clonotype: What antigen it recognizes has not been identified. At one of its ends the junction is not consistent with the germline gene, which may arise from a read error.

These reads were obtained on an Illumina HiSeq 1500. TCRdb reprocessed the public reads (quality trimming at Q25 with fastp, clone calling with MiXCR) and kept in-frame beta chains. Identical CDR3 protein sequences are pooled into one entry, listed with their most common genes and DNA. This sample comprises roughly 180,000 distinct CDR3 sequences, 28% of them detected only once. Roughly 29% of the sample lies in the top ten. The clonotype comes from a human donor in good health (CMV status not recorded). Some clones in this sample may be carry-over from other donors' samples. The source material was PBMCs. This chain joins TRBV20-1 to TRBJ2-5, with TRBD2 matching 7 junction bases. The base sequence is TGCAGTGCTATATCGGGGGGAACGTACCAAGACACCCAGTACTTC. Translated, this gives CSAISGGTYQDTQYF.